The 8 T cell receptor beta chains in this list originate from one sample, sequenced in a study of blood T cell repertoires in COVID-19. Only in-frame clones appear in the TCRdb table, and some are missing; sequencing was by immunoSEQ multiplex PCR. This table holds some 310,000 clones, around 91% found once. Material for sequencing was peripheral blood. All receptors derive from a woman between 40 and 50 years old with COVID-19, enrolled during active disease.

The gene calls are TRBV5-1 and TRBJ2-7; D is perhaps TRBD1 (5 bases). This CDR3 comprises 15 residues. V shed 0 bases and J shed 0 bases, with 10 bases lying between them. Germline loops: CDR1 SGHRS, CDR2 YFSETQ. CDR3 DNA: TGCGCCAGCAGCTTGGATCAGGGCAGCTCCTACGAGCAGTACTTC. It yields the protein CASSLDQGSSYEQYF.

The chain uses TRBV4-3 and TRBJ1-1; TRBD1 agrees at 8 bases. CDR1 and CDR2 from the germline V gene are LGHNA and YSLEER. The CDR3 loop spans 15 amino acids. The junction had 2 bases not matched to a gene; V was cut back by 0 bases and J by 2 bases. The CDR3 nucleotides read TGCGCCAGCAGCCAAGAGGGACAGGCTAACACTGAAGCTTTCTTT. This translates into CASSQEGQANTEAFF.

The chain links TRBV4-1 to TRBJ1-2; D is perhaps TRBD1 (6 bases). CDR1 MGHRA and CDR2 YSYEKL come from the germline V gene. V lost 2 bases, J lost 4 bases, and 17 bases lay in between. CDR3 length: 16 amino acids. The CDR3 here is CASSQLYPPGAYGYTF. The CDR3 DNA is TGCGCCAGCAGCCAATTATACCCCCCAGGGGCCTATGGCTACACCTTC.

V usage is TRBV5-1 and J usage is TRBJ1-1, with D possibly TRBD1 on 5 matching bases. Trimming took off 2 bases at V and 2 bases at J, with 16 bases between the two ends. The CDR3 has 16 amino acids. CDR1 is SGHRS and CDR2 is YFSETQ in the germline V gene. Written as DNA, the CDR3 is TGCGCCAGCAGCTTAGAAAACAGGTTCATAAACACTGAAGCTTTCTTT. It encodes CASSLENRFINTEAFF.

The V call is TRBV7-2, the J call TRBJ1-5; D not certain. Germline-derived CDR1 and CDR2 are SGHTA and FQGNSA. This CDR3 region has 14 residues. Between the trimmed V and J ends, which lost 5 bases and 11 bases, there was a span of 19 bases. The CDR3 spells CASSHHRTGRAQHF. In DNA form, the CDR3 reads TGTGCCAGCAGCCATCATCGGACGGGGAGGGCCCAGCATTTT. The full variable domain, its missing parts supplied by reference TRBV7-2 and TRBJ1-5, is GAGVSQSPSNKVTEKGKDVELRCDPISGHTALYWYRQSLGQGLEFLIYFQGNSAPDKSGLPSDRFSAERTGGSVSTLTIQRTQQEDSAVYLCASSHHRTGRAQHFGDGTRLSIL.

The rearrangement joins TRBV7-9 to TRBJ2-7, with 7 bases identical to TRBD1. The V segment lost 6 bases and the J segment 2 bases; nucleotides outside the gene matches: 1. This CDR3 comprises 12 residues. The germline gives CDR1 SEHNR, CDR2 FQNEAQ (reference sequence). For the CDR3, the DNA is TGTGCCAGCAGGCAGGGGGCCTACGAGCAGTACTTC. Amino acids: CASRQGAYEQYF.

The J gene is TRBJ2-3, the V gene TRBV18; D might be TRBD1 (5 bases). Trimming removed 1 base at V and 3 bases at J, with 14 bases between. The CDR3 totals 16 residues. From germline, CDR1 is KGHSH and CDR2 LQKENI. The CDR3 protein is CASSPRGRKGTDTQYF. DNA for the CDR3: TGTGCCAGCTCACCACGGGGCAGAAAGGGGACAGATACGCAGTATTTT.

This clone was counted a few times. This chain uses TRBV7-3 with TRBJ2-7; 9 nucleotides line up with TRBD2. Losses at the gene ends were 3 bases for V and 6 bases for J; bases not matched to a gene: 6. The CDR3 runs 14 residues. CDR1 SGHTA and CDR2 FQGTGA come from the germline V gene. The CDR3 DNA reads TGTGCCAGCAGCTTGGCGGGGGGGCCTTCCGAGCAGTACTTC. Protein: CASSLAGGPSEQYF.